These 14 T cell receptor beta chains originate from one sample sequenced in a study of human T cells and chemical hapten exposure. Time point indicated: patch test 1, 2 weeks after DPC sensitization. As to treatment: therapeutic diphenylcyclopropenone sensitization with weekly scalp DPC. MiXCR, run by TCRdb on the RACE reads, gives a single entry per CDR3 protein. The sample includes around 150,000 distinct CDR3 sequences, approximately 14% of them seen just once. This specimen consisted of whole blood, obtained in connection with sensitization to the hapten diphenylcyclopropenone (DPC). The receptors originated from a woman aged 25 to 39 with alopecia areata. Some clones in this sample may be carry-over from other donors' samples.

The table lists this clonotype with many counts. The chain couples TRBV29-1 to TRBJ1-4; tentatively, D is TRBD1 (5 bases). Trimming left V 7 bases short and J 8 bases short, with 20 bases between. Germline lookup yields CDR1 SQVTM and CDR2 ANQGSEA. There are 14 residues in the CDR3. The CDR3 coding sequence is TGCAGCGCCAAGCCCGACAGTGGAAGGGAAAAACTGTTTTTT. Translating it yields CSAKPDSGREKLFF.

This clonotype was detected only a few times. The rearrangement joins TRBV7-8 to TRBJ1-6; 9 nucleotides align to TRBD1. Losses at the gene ends were 6 bases for V and 6 bases for J; bases not matched to a gene: 9. Germline CDR1 SGHVS, CDR2 FQNEAQ. The CDR3 spans 16 residues. CDR3 amino acids: CASSTIRGQGNSPLHF. The CDR3 nucleotides are TGTGCCAGCAGTACTATTCGGGGACAGGGTAATTCACCCCTCCACTTT.

The rearrangement joins TRBV20-1 to TRBJ2-1; 8 nucleotides agree with TRBD1. V lost 6 bases to trimming and J lost 0 bases; unmatched junction nucleotides: 7. Per germline, CDR1 DFQATT and CDR2 SNEGSKA (reference sequence). The CDR3 loop spans 15 amino acids. CDR3 protein: CSARTGSSSYNEQFF. The CDR3 DNA sequence: TGCAGTGCGAGGACAGGGTCATCCTCCTACAATGAGCAGTTCTTC.

This clonotype has more than one count but fewer than ten. This chain joins TRBV6-2 or TRBV6-3 and TRBJ2-5; no definite D call. This CDR3 comprises 14 residues. CDR1 is MNHEY, CDR2 SVGEGT, per germline. Trimming cost V 5 bases and J 4 bases, with 14 bases left between them. CDR3 sequence reads: CASSSLTIRETQYF. CDR3 bases: TGTGCCAGCAGTAGCCTGACAATCCGAGAGACCCAGTACTTC.

The table lists this clonotype with a few counts. The chain is built from TRBV20-1 and TRBJ2-7; the D gene is possibly TRBD2 (6 bases). From germline, CDR1 is DFQATT and CDR2 SNEGSKA (reference sequence). The CDR3 length is 14 residues. V lost 5 bases and J 1 base, leaving 15 bases between the germline ends. Written as DNA, the CDR3 is TGCAGTGCTCGCCTGGGCGCGGGGTCCTACGAGCAGTACTTC. Its protein product is CSARLGAGSYEQYF.

The chain has TRBV20-1 and TRBJ1-3, with TRBD1 matching 9 bases. CDR1 is DFQATT and CDR2 is SNEGSKA in the germline V gene (reference sequence). The CDR3 has 14 residues. J lost 4 bases, V lost 3 bases, and 4 bases had no gene match. CDR3 sequence reads: CSASHRGRGNTIYF. The CDR3 DNA sequence: TGCAGTGCTAGTCACAGGGGGCGAGGAAACACCATATATTTT.

The CDR3 region is CASSLEGSLRYNEQFF. The CDR3 DNA is TGTGCCAGCAGCTTGGAGGGCAGCCTTAGGTACAATGAGCAGTTCTTC. The V gene is TRBV5-5, the J gene TRBJ2-1; no reliable D call. The germline V and J ends were trimmed by 0 bases and 4 bases, with 14 bases remaining between them. Germline assignment: CDR1 SGHKS and CDR2 YYEKEE (reference sequence). This CDR3 has 16 residues.

V usage is TRBV6-2 or TRBV6-3 and J usage is TRBJ1-1; tentative D call: TRBD1 (5 bases). The CDR3 covers 13 residues. Looked up from germline, CDR1 is MNHEY and CDR2 is SVGEGT. Trimming took off 4 bases at V and 4 bases at J, with 10 bases between the two ends. The CDR3 reads CASSFQGVTEAFF. The CDR3 DNA sequence: TGTGCCAGCAGTTTCCAGGGAGTCACTGAAGCTTTCTTT.

This clonotype was recorded at least ten times. The chain employs TRBV11-2 and TRBJ2-3; tentative D call: TRBD1 (5 bases). Germline CDR1 is SGHAT and CDR2 is FQNNGV. Deletions cut 1 base from V and 2 bases from J, with 7 bases between. This CDR3 has 14 amino acids. In DNA, the CDR3 is TGTGCCAGCAGCTTAGGCAGGGACACAGATACGCAGTATTTT. Protein: CASSLGRDTDTQYF. The variable domain in full, with the rest retrieved from reference TRBV11-2 and TRBJ2-3, is EAGVAQSPRYKIIEKRQSVAFWCNPISGHATLYWYQQILGQGPKLLIQFQNNGVVDDSQLPKDRFSAERLKGVDSTLKIQPAKLEDSAVYLCASSLGRDTDTQYFGPGTRLTVL.

This clonotype was detected many times. The V call is TRBV7-2, the J call TRBJ1-2; TRBD1 is a possible D gene (5 bases). Germline assignment: CDR1 SGHTA and CDR2 FQGNSA. The CDR3 runs to 13 residues. V gave up 5 bases and J gave up 4 bases, with 11 bases separating them. The CDR3 loop reads CASSPPGGYGYTF. The CDR3 nucleotides are TGTGCCAGCAGCCCGCCCGGGGGCTATGGCTACACCTTC.

This clonotype was detected many times. This chain joins TRBV18 and TRBJ1-1; 9 bases fit TRBD1. The germline gives CDR1 KGHSH, CDR2 LQKENI. This CDR3 contains 15 residues. The V segment lost 5 bases and the J segment 5 bases; nucleotides outside the gene matches: 9. The CDR3 DNA is TGTGCCAGCTCATCGACAGGGGGGGTAGAAACTGAAGCTTTCTTT. Its translation: CASSSTGGVETEAFF.

At least ten counts were recorded for this clonotype. V usage is TRBV7-2 and J usage is TRBJ2-7; 9 nucleotides agree with TRBD2. Germline lookup yields CDR1 SGHTA and CDR2 FQGNSA. The CDR3 length is 12 residues. The V gene end was trimmed by 5 bases and the J gene end by 8 bases; junction bases not matched to a gene: 4. The CDR3 sequence: CASSPAGGKQYF. The CDR3 DNA follows: TGTGCCAGCAGCCCAGCGGGAGGAAAGCAGTACTTC. Combining the CDR3 with reference TRBV7-2 and TRBJ2-7 gives the whole variable domain GAGVSQSPSNKVTEKGKDVELRCDPISGHTALYWYRQSLGQGLEFLIYFQGNSAPDKSGLPSDRFSAERTGGSVSTLTIQRTQQEDSAVYLCASSPAGGKQYFGPGTRLTVT.

The V gene is TRBV19, the J gene TRBJ2-1, with TRBD2 matching over 10 bases. This CDR3 is 17 amino acids long. The V and J ends lost 1 base and 0 bases, in that order; junction bases with no gene match: 3. Germline V gene data show CDR1 as LNHDA and CDR2 as SQIVND (reference sequence). This chain's CDR3 is CASSIGAGGLSYNEQFF. In nucleotides, the CDR3 is TGTGCCAGTAGTATAGGAGCGGGGGGGCTCTCCTACAATGAGCAGTTCTTC.

This clonotype was observed a handful of times. The chain couples TRBV5-4 to TRBJ2-7; possible D gene TRBD2, 6 bases. CDR1 is SGHNT and CDR2 is YYREEE in the germline V gene (reference sequence). The V gene lost 0 bases and the J gene lost 8 bases, with 15 bases spanning the gap. The length of the CDR3 is 14 residues. The CDR3 DNA sequence: TGTGCCAGCAGCTTGGGCGGGGATCCATTTCAGCAGTACTTC. Protein: CASSLGGDPFQQYF.